This paragraph reports one TCR beta chain. This sample stems from a study of T cells in Graves' hyperthyroidism and ophthalmopathy. It was RNA transcripts that yielded the amplified TCR beta CDR3 regions. Carried out on the TCR CDR3, a first-round RT-PCR used the HTBI primer set. From the multiplex PCR reads, TCRdb called clonotypes with MiXCR, one entry per CDR3 protein. The sample lists roughly 710,000 distinct CDR3 sequences, approximately 36% occurring once. In germline, CDR1 is SEHNR, CDR2 FQNEAQ (reference sequence). V was pared by 3 bases and J by 3 bases, with 7 bases of the junction left unmatched. The CDR3 spans 16 residues. Diagnosis rested on symptoms, serum thyroxine and TRAb, thyroid ultrasound, and orbital computed tomography.

This rearrangement joins TRBV7-9 to TRBJ2-3; 9 positions match TRBD1. The receptor was derived from a woman aged 40 to 55 with Graves' hyperthyroidism. Specimen: blood. The CDR3 is CASSLGTGQETDTQYF. DNA of the CDR3: TGTGCCAGCAGCTTGGGGACAGGGCAGGAGACAGATACGCAGTATTTT. Using reference TRBV7-9 and TRBJ2-3 for the parts outside the CDR3, the full variable domain is DTGVSQNPRHKITKRGQNVTFRCDPISEHNRLYWYRQTLGQGPEFLTYFQNEAQLEKSRLLSDRFSAERPKGSFSTLEIQRTEQGDSAMYLCASSLGTGQETDTQYFGPGTRLTVL.